This T cell receptor (beta chain) was documented in a study of cytomegalovirus exposure and HLA in healthy donors. Study conclusions and caveats: The CMV antigen specificity of a few CMV-associated chains was confirmed through in vitro analysis. The Asian-associated ancestry cluster reportedly had fewer N-insertions than the approximately 690-donor mean in a later analysis. Later work showed greater clonal expansion in HLA-associated TCR beta chains than in equally common others. Researchers reported from a later analysis that most CMV-associated TCR beta chains appeared HLA-restricted.

The CDR3 is 14 residues long. CDR1 and CDR2 (germline): GTSNPN, SVGIG (reference sequence). The PCR had 60 Vbeta and 13 Jbeta primers. The repertoire was sequenced with immunoSEQ multiplex PCR; TCRdb's copy has only in-frame clones and lacks some. The sample has under 120,000 clones, roughly 70% seen once; the top ten hold about a tenth. About this clone itself: Antigen unknown. The junction shows a germline mismatch at one end, possibly a read error.

V gene TRBV30 combines with J gene TRBJ2-3; D perhaps matches TRBD2 (6 bases). This TCR was sampled from a man between 40 and 49 years old in good health and CMV-seropositive. Source material: PBMCs. In DNA, the CDR3 is TGTGCCTGGAGTGCGCTAGCGATCACAGGTACGCAGTATTTT. It is translated as CAWSALAITGTQYF.